The T cell receptor beta chain described here comes from a study of T cells in localized non-small cell lung cancer. This CDR3 is 14 amino acids long. The V end was cut by 5 bases, the J end by 7 bases, with 15 bases between. Germline CDR1 is LNHDA and CDR2 is SQIVND (reference sequence). TCRdb keeps only in-frame clones here, not all; method: immunoSEQ multiplex PCR. The sample consists of tens of thousands of clones, 92% of them appearing once. In regard to this clone: Antigen: not known.

Findings and caveats of the study: In uninvolved adjacent lung, T cell clonality reached its highest value, exceeding tumor. A denser population of T cells in blood accompanied longer overall survival. Across samples, adjacent lung featured a median 57 of the top 100 tumor clones.

The genes are TRBV19 and TRBJ2-4; possibly TRBD2 for D (5 bases). The sequencing here drew on peripheral blood, taken before any cancer treatment. This clonotype was obtained from a female donor of 60 years or more with stage I lung adenocarcinoma. CDR3 nucleotides: TGTGCCAGTAGTCCAGAGGGATTAGGGAACATTCAGTACTTC. Protein product: CASSPEGLGNIQYF. Filled out from reference TRBV19 and TRBJ2-4, the complete variable domain reads DGGITQSPKYLFRKEGQNVTLSCEQNLNHDAMYWYRQDPGQGLRLIYYSQIVNDFQKGDIAEGYSVSREKKESFPLTVTSAQKNPTAFYLCASSPEGLGNIQYFGAGTRLSVL.